These 15 T cell receptor beta chains originate from one sample sequenced in a study of Ad26.COV2.S vaccination and SARS-CoV-2 variants. The assay was immunoSEQ multiplex PCR, and TCRdb's table has in-frame clones only and misses some. The table includes some 500,000 clones, roughly 89% detected once. The treatment: about 20 received Ad26.COV2.S at low or high dose, single or two shots; a few received placebo; per-sample allocation not given. The study sampled participants on day 63 after the first vaccine or placebo injection. The sequencing used peripheral blood, collected in a trial of Ad26.COV2.S vaccine versus placebo. These receptors were taken from a person aged 18 to 59 who received the Ad26.COV2.S COVID-19 vaccine or a placebo.

This sequence joins TRBV2 and TRBJ2-3; TRBD1 matches at 9 bases. V dropped 7 bases and J dropped 5; count of bases not matched to a gene: 16. The CDR3 has 17 amino acids. The germline V gene has CDR1 SNHLY and CDR2 FYNNEI. The CDR3 sequence: CASILQPWTGAKDTQYF. For the CDR3, the DNA is TGTGCCAGCATTCTCCAACCCTGGACAGGGGCTAAAGATACGCAGTATTTT.

The gene calls are TRBV7-9 and TRBJ1-1, with 7 nucleotides matching TRBD1. The V gene end was trimmed by 6 bases and the J gene end by 5 bases; junction bases not matched to a gene: 9. Germline V gene sequence: CDR1 SEHNR, CDR2 FQNEAQ (reference sequence). The CDR3 runs 14 residues. DNA of the CDR3: TGTGCCAGCAGATCGAGGGACAGTAGGACTGAAGCTTTCTTT. Its translation is CASRSRDSRTEAFF.

In this sample, this clone turned up once. The V and J genes are TRBV2 and TRBJ2-7, with D unclear. Trimming took off 5 bases at V and 3 bases at J, with 5 bases between the two ends. Germline V gene sequence: CDR1 SNHLY, CDR2 FYNNEI. The length of the CDR3 is 11 residues. Here the CDR3 DNA reads TGTGCCAGCAGTCGATTCTACGAGCAGTACTTC. Amino acids: CASSRFYEQYF.

The V and J genes are TRBV3-1 (or the pseudogene TRBV3-2) and TRBJ1-1; D remains unclear. CDR3 length equals 15 residues. V lost 5 bases and J lost 1, with 14 bases in between. Germline assignment: CDR1 LGHDT and CDR2 YNNKEL (reference sequence). The CDR3 sequence is CASSSSLLANTEAFF. The CDR3 coding sequence is TGTGCCAGCAGCTCATCTCTTTTAGCGAACACTGAAGCTTTCTTT.

The rearrangement uses TRBV7-2 and TRBJ2-3; unclear D gene. The CDR3 contains 15 residues. V shed 1 base and J shed 0 bases, with 8 bases lying between them. In germline, CDR1 is SGHTA, CDR2 FQGNSA. The chain's CDR3 is CASSLEVASTDTQYF. In nucleotides, the CDR3 is TGTGCCAGCAGCTTAGAGGTGGCTAGCACAGATACGCAGTATTTT.

The chain has TRBV29-1 and TRBJ2-3; the D is unclear. The germline V gene encodes CDR1 SQVTM and CDR2 ANQGSEA. V was cut by 4 bases and J by 0 bases, with 11 bases left in between. The CDR3 is 14 amino acids. DNA for the CDR3: TGCAGCGTTGTTACGAGTTCTAGCACAGATACGCAGTATTTT. This translates into CSVVTSSSTDTQYF.

V usage is TRBV3-1 (or the pseudogene TRBV3-2) and J usage is TRBJ2-1; D may be TRBD2 (5 bases). CDR3 length: 14 amino acids. V was trimmed by 4 bases and J by 3 bases, leaving 10 bases between them. The V gene's germline CDR1 is LGHDT and CDR2 YNNKEL (reference sequence). CDR3 in amino acids: CASSRRAGYNEQFF. CDR3 bases: TGTGCCAGCAGCCGACGGGCGGGCTACAATGAGCAGTTCTTC.

The V gene is TRBV4-1, the J gene TRBJ2-7; 7 bases fit TRBD1. CDR3 size: 15 residues. J gave up 3 bases and V 0 bases, and 5 bases lay outside the gene matches. Germline CDR1 is MGHRA and CDR2 is YSYEKL. The CDR3 sequence is CASSQESGGNYEQYF. CDR3 in DNA: TGCGCCAGCAGCCAAGAGTCAGGGGGAAACTACGAGCAGTACTTC.

The V gene is TRBV4-3, the J gene TRBJ2-2, with 11 positions matching TRBD2. Per germline, CDR1 LGHNA and CDR2 YSLEER. This CDR3 has 19 amino acids. The V segment lost 0 bases and the J segment 1 base; nucleotides outside the gene matches: 7. Written as DNA, the CDR3 is TGCGCCAGCAGCCAAGATTGGCTAGCGGGAGGATTGAACACCGGGGAGCTGTTTTTT. This sequence encodes CASSQDWLAGGLNTGELFF.

Here the CDR3 DNA reads TGTGCCAGCAGTTTCGACAGGGTCCCTCTCTATGGCTACACCTTC. Translated: CASSFDRVPLYGYTF. V is TRBV28 and J is TRBJ1-2; 7 bases fit TRBD1. J was trimmed by 4 bases and V by 3 bases; bases with no gene match: 8. CDR1 MDHEN and CDR2 SYDVKM come from the germline V gene. The CDR3 contains 15 residues.

On this clone itself: One end of the junction fails to match germline, which may point to a read error. The V and J genes are TRBV7-7 and TRBJ2-3, with D possibly being TRBD1 or TRBD2 (6 bases each). Germline-derived CDR1 and CDR2 are SSHAT and FNYEAQ (reference sequence). The length of the CDR3 is 15 residues. CDR3 nucleotide sequence: TGTGCTAGCAGCCCGAGGGGGGCCCCCACAGATACGCAGTATTTT. It translates to CASSPRGAPTDTQYF.

The chain links TRBV3-1 (or the pseudogene TRBV3-2) to TRBJ1-2; 8 bases agree with TRBD1. In germline, CDR1 is LGHDT, CDR2 YNNKEL (reference sequence). Unmatched junction bases numbered 5, after V lost 4 bases and J lost 4 bases. This CDR3 spans 14 amino acids. Here the CDR3 DNA reads TGTGCCAGCAGCCGACAGGGGATTATCTATGGCTACACCTTC. Residues: CASSRQGIIYGYTF.

The chain links TRBV4-1 to TRBJ1-5; D is uncertain. Germline V gene sequence: CDR1 MGHRA, CDR2 YSYEKL. There are 14 residues in the CDR3. The V and J ends lost 7 bases and 7 bases respectively, with 17 bases between them. CDR3 in amino acids: CASNGYGVGQPQHF. In DNA, the CDR3 is TGCGCCAGCAATGGGTACGGCGTCGGGCAGCCCCAGCATTTT.

This chain connects TRBV4-2 to TRBJ2-4; no reliable D call. This CDR3 has 15 residues. Germline lookup yields CDR1 LGHNA and CDR2 YNFKEQ. Between the trimmed V and J ends, which lost 0 bases and 2 bases, there was a span of 8 bases. CDR3 sequence (DNA): TGTGCCAGCAGCCAAGAGGCTCACACCAAAAACATTCAGTACTTC. Translated, it gives CASSQEAHTKNIQYF.

This rearrangement joins TRBV15 to TRBJ2-3; D gene uncertain. CDR3 length: 13 amino acids. Trimming left V 0 bases short and J 9 bases short, with 10 bases between. Germline-derived CDR1 and CDR2 are LNHNV and YYDKDF (reference sequence). The CDR3 reads CATSRDPLKTQYF. CDR3 sequence (DNA): TGTGCCACCAGCAGAGATCCCCTCAAGACGCAGTATTTT.